Listed below are T cell receptor beta chains from one sample, sequenced in a study of cytomegalovirus exposure and HLA in healthy donors. The data were produced by immunoSEQ multiplex PCR, yet TCRdb's version contains in-frame clones alone and is incomplete. The sample shows some 120,000 clones, around 80% of them seen only once. Sequenced material: PBMCs. Receptors were obtained from a man between 18 and 29 years old in good health and CMV-seronegative. The CDR3 runs from the conserved cysteine through the conserved F or W. The D gene is left open where the match is weak. The size of a clone is reported for some rows only, either as once, few or many, or as a class for expanded clones.

D	size	J	length	V	CDR3	DNA
TRBD2	NA	TRBJ2-1	13	TRBV28	CASSLAGGNEQFF	TGTGCCAGCAGCCTAGCGGGAGGCAATGAGCAGTTCTTC
TRBD2	NA	TRBJ2-3	16	TRBV7-8	CASSLQGAGGGDTQYF	TGTGCCAGCAGCCTCCAAGGGGCGGGAGGTGGCGATACGCAGTATTTT
NA	NA	TRBJ2-3	18	TRBV28	CASSNPLVPLRSTDTQYF	TGTGCCAGCAGTAACCCTCTAGTGCCCCTGCGTAGCACAGATACGCAGTATTTT
NA	NA	TRBJ2-7	13	TRBV11-3	CASSRRAGYEQYF	TGTGCCAGCAGCCGACGAGCGGGCTACGAGCAGTACTTC
TRBD2	NA	TRBJ2-7	13	TRBV28	CASSFRLAGEQYF	TGTGCCAGCAGTTTCCGGCTAGCGGGGGAGCAGTACTTC
TRBD2	NA	TRBJ2-7	14	TRBV11-2	CASSLLAEAGEQYF	TGTGCCAGCAGCTTACTAGCGGAGGCGGGCGAGCAGTACTTC
TRBD2	NA	TRBJ2-3	16	TRBV5-1	CASSQGLAGSTDTQYF	TGCGCCAGCAGCCAGGGGCTAGCGGGGAGCACAGATACGCAGTATTTT
NA	NA	TRBJ1-2	13	TRBV14	CASSQAGAGGYTF	TGTGCCAGCAGCCAAGCAGGGGCCGGGGGCTACACCTTC
TRBD2	NA	TRBJ2-5	19	TRBV28	CASSLYWGSGRAQQETQYF	TGTGCCAGCAGTTTATATTGGGGTAGCGGGAGGGCCCAGCAAGAGACCCAGTACTTC
NA	NA	TRBJ2-1	13	TRBV10-3	CAISGSPVGEQFF	TGTGCCATCAGCGGGAGTCCTGTGGGTGAGCAGTTCTTC
TRBD2	NA	TRBJ2-3	13	TRBV10-1	CASSREGTDTQYF	TGCGCCAGCAGCCGGGAGGGCACAGATACGCAGTATTTT
TRBD1	NA	TRBJ1-1	16	TRBV4-3	CASSQDLSGGNTEAFF	TGCGCCAGCAGCCAAGATTTGTCAGGGGGAAACACTGAAGCTTTCTTT
TRBD1	NA	TRBJ2-7	12	TRBV29-1	CSALDRGYEQYF	TGCAGCGCTTTAGACAGGGGCTACGAGCAGTACTTC
NA	NA	TRBJ2-3	14	TRBV19	CASSMGRVTDTQYF	TGTGCCAGTAGTATGGGCAGGGTGACAGATACGCAGTATTTT
NA	NA	TRBJ1-6	15	TRBV19	CASNLGGRGDSPLHF	TGTGCCAGTAATTTGGGGGGGCGCGGAGATTCACCCCTCCACTTT
NA	NA	TRBJ1-2	17	TRBV7-8	CASSLSRTGSPDYGYTF	TGTGCCAGCAGCTTATCACGCACAGGCTCTCCCGACTATGGCTACACCTTC
TRBD2	NA	TRBJ2-7	16	TRBV4-2	CASSQTSGAQGYEQYF	TGTGCCAGCAGCCAGACTAGCGGGGCTCAAGGCTACGAGCAGTACTTC
NA	NA	TRBJ2-3	13	TRBV6-4	CASQAGPTDTQYF	TGTGCCAGCCAGGCGGGTCCCACAGATACGCAGTATTTT
NA	NA	TRBJ1-6	14	TRBV27	CASSSHRGNSPLHF	TGTGCCAGCAGTTCCCACCGGGGTAATTCACCCCTCCACTTT
NA	NA	TRBJ2-3	13	TRBV6-5	CASSYTMTDTQYF	TGTGCCAGCAGTTACACTATGACAGATACGCAGTATTTT
TRBD1	NA	TRBJ2-3	16	TRBV2	CASSEGTETSTDTQYF	TGTGCCAGCAGTGAGGGGACAGAAACTAGCACAGATACGCAGTATTTT
TRBD1	few	TRBJ1-1	14	TRBV28	CASRSGTGATEAFF	TGTGCCAGCAGATCCGGGACAGGGGCCACTGAAGCTTTCTTT
TRBD1	NA	TRBJ2-5	16	TRBV9	CASSAGGMVDGETQYF	TGTGCCAGCAGCGCAGGGGGTATGGTTGATGGGGAGACCCAGTACTTC
NA	NA	TRBJ2-7	16	TRBV28	CASSLGGGASSYEQYF	TGTGCCAGCAGTTTGGGCGGGGGCGCAAGCTCCTACGAGCAGTACTTC
TRBD1	NA	TRBJ1-1	15	TRBV23-1	CASSQSDRVVAEAFF	TGCGCCAGCAGTCAATCGGACAGGGTAGTAGCTGAAGCTTTCTTT
NA	NA	TRBJ2-1	15	TRBV6-1	CASDYYHTDYNEQFF	TGTGCCAGCGATTATTACCACACCGACTACAATGAGCAGTTCTTC
NA	NA	TRBJ1-1	13	TRBV5-1	CASSLQMNTEAFF	TGCGCCAGCAGCTTACAGATGAACACTGAAGCTTTCTTT
NA	NA	TRBJ2-3	14	TRBV7-2	CASSLVESADTQYF	TGTGCCAGCAGCTTAGTCGAGTCGGCAGATACGCAGTATTTT
TRBD2	NA	TRBJ2-1	14	TRBV10-3	CAIRRGLANHEQFF	TGTGCCATCAGAAGGGGACTAGCGAACCATGAGCAGTTCTTC
NA	NA	TRBJ2-2	12	TRBV7-9	CASSLVHGELFF	TGTGCCAGCAGCTTAGTCCACGGGGAGCTGTTTTTT
NA	few	TRBJ1-6	16	TRBV5-6	CASSLIREGVNSPLHF	TGTGCCAGCAGCTTAATTAGGGAAGGGGTTAATTCACCCCTCCACTTT
NA	NA	TRBJ2-3	15	TRBV2	CASSALSKSTDTQYF	TGTGCCAGCAGTGCATTGAGCAAGAGCACAGATACGCAGTATTTT
TRBD2	NA	TRBJ2-7	17	TRBV5-1	CASSLYPGTSGSYEQYF	TGCGCCAGCAGCCTGTACCCAGGGACTAGCGGGAGTTACGAGCAGTACTTC
NA	NA	TRBJ2-3	16	TRBV7-8	CASSLAGSTPGDTQYF	TGTGCCAGCAGCTTAGCGGGCTCCACCCCAGGAGATACGCAGTATTTT
NA	NA	TRBJ2-2	15	TRBV7-9	CASSLRRVRTGELFF	TGTGCCAGCAGCTTAAGGAGGGTTCGCACCGGGGAGCTGTTTTTT
TRBD1	NA	TRBJ2-1	19	TRBV4-1	CASSQEGAVRGQGGDEQFF	TGCGCCAGCAGCCAAGAAGGCGCGGTGAGAGGACAGGGCGGCGATGAGCAGTTCTTC
NA	once	TRBJ1-2	15	TRBV6-5	CASSFSSWGAEGYTF	TGTGCCAGCAGCTTCTCCTCGTGGGGAGCAGAGGGCTACACCTTC
TRBD2	NA	TRBJ2-7	15	TRBV18	CASSPPLAELYEQYF	TGTGCCAGCTCACCCCCACTAGCGGAGCTCTACGAGCAGTACTTC
NA	NA	TRBJ2-1	16	TRBV4-3	CASSQAPSADYNEQFF	TGCGCCAGCAGCCAAGCTCCTAGCGCGGACTACAATGAGCAGTTCTTC
TRBD1	NA	TRBJ2-7	14	TRBV27	CASSLRDRAYEQYF	TGTGCCAGCAGTTTACGGGACAGAGCCTACGAGCAGTACTTC
TRBD2	NA	TRBJ2-1	17	TRBV7-9	CASSPGLAGGPSNEQFF	TGTGCCAGCAGCCCGGGACTAGCGGGAGGGCCGTCCAATGAGCAGTTCTTC
NA	NA	TRBJ2-7	15	TRBV30	CAWSLGGADSYEQYF	TGTGCCTGGAGTCTGGGAGGAGCGGATAGCTACGAGCAGTACTTC
TRBD1	NA	TRBJ2-7	15	TRBV7-9	CASSLGPGQTYEQYF	TGTGCCAGCAGCTTAGGGCCGGGACAGACCTACGAGCAGTACTTC
NA	few	TRBJ2-1	11	TRBV28	CASTTYNEQFF	TGTGCCAGCACCACTTACAATGAGCAGTTCTTC
TRBD1	NA	TRBJ1-4	13	TRBV11-2	CASSLDDRVRLFF	TGTGCCAGCAGCTTAGATGACAGGGTTCGGCTGTTTTTT
NA	NA	TRBJ1-3	14	TRBV30	CAWGQIFSGNTIYF	TGTGCCTGGGGACAGATTTTCTCTGGAAACACCATATATTTT
TRBD2	few	TRBJ2-1	14	TRBV5-4	CASNVGGRGNEQFF	TGTGCCAGCAATGTGGGCGGGAGAGGCAATGAGCAGTTCTTC
NA	NA	TRBJ2-3	16	TRBV9	CASSANRAGGTDTQYF	TGTGCCAGCAGCGCGAATAGAGCGGGTGGCACAGATACGCAGTATTTT
NA	few	TRBJ1-3	13	TRBV28	CASSDSAGNTIYF	TGTGCCAGCAGTGACAGCGCTGGAAACACCATATATTTT
TRBD1	NA	TRBJ2-2	17	TRBV5-1	CASSLSLGQIFTGELFF	TGCGCCAGCAGCTTGAGTTTGGGACAGATTTTCACCGGGGAGCTGTTTTTT
NA	once	TRBJ1-1	15	TRBV11-2	CASTPRSGGHTEAFF	TGTGCCAGCACCCCCCGGTCGGGGGGTCACACTGAAGCTTTCTTT
TRBD1	many	TRBJ2-3	14	TRBV25-1	CASGGQGDLDTQYF	TGTGCCAGCGGGGGACAGGGCGATCTAGATACGCAGTATTTT
TRBD1	NA	TRBJ2-2	15	TRBV7-9	CASSLLTGSTGELFF	TGTGCCAGCAGCCTCCTGACAGGGAGCACCGGGGAGCTGTTTTTT
NA	once	TRBJ2-1	15	TRBV30	CAWSVGSGVGDEQFF	TGTGCCTGGAGTGTAGGGTCGGGAGTAGGCGATGAGCAGTTCTTC
NA	NA	TRBJ1-4	14	TRBV6-5	CASQREGAGEKLFF	TGTGCCAGCCAAAGGGAAGGGGCGGGGGAAAAACTGTTTTTT